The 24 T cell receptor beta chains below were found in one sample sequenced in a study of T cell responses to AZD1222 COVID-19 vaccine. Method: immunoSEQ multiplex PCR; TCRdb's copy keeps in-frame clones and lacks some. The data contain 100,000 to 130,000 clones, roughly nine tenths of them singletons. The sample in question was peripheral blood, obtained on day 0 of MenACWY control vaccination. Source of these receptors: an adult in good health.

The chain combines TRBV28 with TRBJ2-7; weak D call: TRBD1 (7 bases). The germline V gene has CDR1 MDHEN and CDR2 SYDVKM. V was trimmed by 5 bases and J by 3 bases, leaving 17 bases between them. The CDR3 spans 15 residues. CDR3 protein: CASSLVRQGGYEQYF. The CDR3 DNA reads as TGTGCCAGCAGTCTCGTCAGGCAGGGGGGCTACGAGCAGTACTTC.

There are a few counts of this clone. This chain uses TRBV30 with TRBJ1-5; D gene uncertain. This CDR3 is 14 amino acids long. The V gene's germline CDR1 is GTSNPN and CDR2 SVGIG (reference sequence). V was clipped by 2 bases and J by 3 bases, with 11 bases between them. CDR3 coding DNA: TGTGCCTGGAGTAGGGCGGGGTTCAATCAGCCCCAGCATTTT. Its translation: CAWSRAGFNQPQHF.

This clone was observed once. The CDR3 bases are TGCGCCAGCAGTGTGGGCAGGGGGCTCTACACTGAAGCTTTCTTT. The encoded protein is CASSVGRGLYTEAFF. The chain is built from TRBV10-1 and TRBJ1-1; TRBD1 agrees at 8 bases. Germline V CDR1 and CDR2: WNHNN, SYGVQD (reference sequence). The CDR3 totals 15 residues. J was trimmed by 3 bases and V by 4 bases; bases with no gene match: 7.

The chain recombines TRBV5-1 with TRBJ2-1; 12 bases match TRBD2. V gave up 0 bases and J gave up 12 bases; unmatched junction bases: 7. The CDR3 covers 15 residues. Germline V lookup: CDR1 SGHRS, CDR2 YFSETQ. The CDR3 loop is CASSLASGGASVQFF. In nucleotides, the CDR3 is TGCGCCAGCAGCTTGGCTAGCGGGGGGGCATCGGTGCAGTTCTTC. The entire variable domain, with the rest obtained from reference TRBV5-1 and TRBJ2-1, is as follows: KAGVTQTPRYLIKTRGQQVTLSCSPISGHRSVSWYQQTPGQGLQFLFEYFSETQRNKGNFPGRFSGRQFSNSRSEMNVSTLELGDSALYLCASSLASGGASVQFFGPGTRLTVL.

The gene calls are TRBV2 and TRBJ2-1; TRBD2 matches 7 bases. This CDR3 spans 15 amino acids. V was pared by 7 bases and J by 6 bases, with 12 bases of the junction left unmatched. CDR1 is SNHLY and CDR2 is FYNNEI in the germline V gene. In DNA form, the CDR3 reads TGTGCCAGCACCCCGGGACTGGGAGGGGCCAATGAGCAGTTCTTC. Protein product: CASTPGLGGANEQFF. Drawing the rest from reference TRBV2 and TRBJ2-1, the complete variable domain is EPEVTQTPSHQVTQMGQEVILRCVPISNHLYFYWYRQILGQKVEFLVSFYNNEISEKSEIFDDQFSVERPDGSNFTLKIRSTKLEDSAMYFCASTPGLGGANEQFFGPGTRLTVL.

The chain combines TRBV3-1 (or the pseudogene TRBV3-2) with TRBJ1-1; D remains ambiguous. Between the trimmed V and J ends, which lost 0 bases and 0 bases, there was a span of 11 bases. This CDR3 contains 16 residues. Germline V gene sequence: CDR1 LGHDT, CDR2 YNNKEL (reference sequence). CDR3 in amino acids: CASSQDIGSLNTEAFF. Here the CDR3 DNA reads TGTGCCAGCAGCCAAGATATCGGCAGCTTGAACACTGAAGCTTTCTTT.

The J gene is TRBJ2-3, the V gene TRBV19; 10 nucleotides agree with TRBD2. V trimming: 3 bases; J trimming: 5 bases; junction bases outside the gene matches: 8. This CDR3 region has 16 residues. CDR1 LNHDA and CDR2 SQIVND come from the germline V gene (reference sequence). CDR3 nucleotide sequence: TGTGCCAGTAGTATTGGCAGCGGGGGGGCCGGAGATACGCAGTATTTT. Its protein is CASSIGSGGAGDTQYF. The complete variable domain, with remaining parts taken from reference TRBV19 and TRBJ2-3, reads DGGITQSPKYLFRKEGQNVTLSCEQNLNHDAMYWYRQDPGQGLRLIYYSQIVNDFQKGDIAEGYSVSREKKESFPLTVTSAQKNPTAFYLCASSIGSGGAGDTQYFGPGTRLTVL.

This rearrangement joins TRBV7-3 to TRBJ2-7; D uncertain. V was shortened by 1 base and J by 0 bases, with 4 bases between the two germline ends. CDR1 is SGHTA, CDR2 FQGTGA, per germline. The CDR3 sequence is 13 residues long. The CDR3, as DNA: TGTGCCAGCAGCTTAAATCCCTCCTACGAGCAGTACTTC. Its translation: CASSLNPSYEQYF.

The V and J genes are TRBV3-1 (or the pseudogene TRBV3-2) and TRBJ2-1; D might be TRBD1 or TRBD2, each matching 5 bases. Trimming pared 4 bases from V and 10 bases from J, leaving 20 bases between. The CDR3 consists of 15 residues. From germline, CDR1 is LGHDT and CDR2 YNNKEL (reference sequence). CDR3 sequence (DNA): TGTGCCAGCAGCCCAACGGGGACCCGGGTGGGGGAGCAGTTCTTC. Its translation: CASSPTGTRVGEQFF.

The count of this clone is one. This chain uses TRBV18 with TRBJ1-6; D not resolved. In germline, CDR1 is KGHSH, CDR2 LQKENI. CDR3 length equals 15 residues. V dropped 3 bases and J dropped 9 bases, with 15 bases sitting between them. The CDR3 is CASSPDGGKGSPLHF. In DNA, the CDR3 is TGTGCCAGCTCACCGGACGGAGGGAAGGGTTCACCCCTCCACTTT.

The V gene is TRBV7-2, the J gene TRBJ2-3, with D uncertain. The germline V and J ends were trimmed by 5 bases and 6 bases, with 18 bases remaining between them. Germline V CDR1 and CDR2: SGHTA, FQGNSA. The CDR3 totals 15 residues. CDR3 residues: CASSPQHLGSDTQYF. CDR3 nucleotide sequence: TGTGCCAGCAGCCCACAGCACTTAGGTTCGGATACGCAGTATTTT. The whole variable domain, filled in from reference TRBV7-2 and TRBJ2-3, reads GAGVSQSPSNKVTEKGKDVELRCDPISGHTALYWYRQSLGQGLEFLIYFQGNSAPDKSGLPSDRFSAERTGGSVSTLTIQRTQQEDSAVYLCASSPQHLGSDTQYFGPGTRLTVL.

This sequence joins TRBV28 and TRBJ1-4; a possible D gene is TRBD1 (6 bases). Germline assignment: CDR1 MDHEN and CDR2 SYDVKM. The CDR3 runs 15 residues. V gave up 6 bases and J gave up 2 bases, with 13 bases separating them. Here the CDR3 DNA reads TGTGCCAGCAGCCATTACAGGGATACTAATGAAAAACTGTTTTTT. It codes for CASSHYRDTNEKLFF.

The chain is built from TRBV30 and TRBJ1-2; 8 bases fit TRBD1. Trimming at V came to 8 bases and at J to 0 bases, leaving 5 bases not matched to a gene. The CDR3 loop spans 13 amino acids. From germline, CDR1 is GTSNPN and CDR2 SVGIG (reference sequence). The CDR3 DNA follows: TGTGCCGGACAGGGTGGAGCTAACTATGGCTACACCTTC. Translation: CAGQGGANYGYTF.

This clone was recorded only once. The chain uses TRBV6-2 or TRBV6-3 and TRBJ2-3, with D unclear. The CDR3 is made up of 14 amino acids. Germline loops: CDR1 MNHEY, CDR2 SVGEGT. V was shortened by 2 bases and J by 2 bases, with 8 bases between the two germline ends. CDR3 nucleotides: TGTGCCAGCAGTTACCTAGGGATCACAGATACGCAGTATTTT. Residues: CASSYLGITDTQYF.

The CDR3 DNA follows: TGTGCCAGCAGTGACGATAGCGGGGGAAGCACAGATACGCAGTATTTT. As protein: CASSDDSGGSTDTQYF. This chain uses TRBV2 with TRBJ2-3, with TRBD2 matching over 9 bases. This CDR3 region has 16 residues. The J segment lost 0 bases and the V segment lost 3 bases, leaving 4 bases of the junction unmatched. Per the germline V gene, CDR1 is SNHLY and CDR2 is FYNNEI.

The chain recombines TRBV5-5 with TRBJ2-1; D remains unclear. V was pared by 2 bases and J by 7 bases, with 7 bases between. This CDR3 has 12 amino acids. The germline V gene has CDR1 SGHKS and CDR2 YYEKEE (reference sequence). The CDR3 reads CASSLWGNEQFF. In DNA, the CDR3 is TGTGCCAGCAGCTTATGGGGTAATGAGCAGTTCTTC.

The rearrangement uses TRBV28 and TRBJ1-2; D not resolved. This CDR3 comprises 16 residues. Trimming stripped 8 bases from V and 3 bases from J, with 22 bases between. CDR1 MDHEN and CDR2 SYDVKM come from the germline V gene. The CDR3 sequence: CASFSLTRPEYYGYTF. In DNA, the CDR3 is TGTGCCAGCTTCTCACTCACGCGTCCAGAGTACTATGGCTACACCTTC.

CDR3 bases: TGTGCCAGCAGCGAGTATCCGAATGAGCAGTTCTTC. Amino acid sequence: CASSEYPNEQFF. The chain employs TRBV7-9 and TRBJ2-1; D not certain. The germline V and J ends were trimmed by 5 bases and 7 bases, with 9 bases remaining between them. The germline CDR1 and CDR2 sequences are SEHNR and FQNEAQ (reference sequence). This CDR3 contains 12 residues.

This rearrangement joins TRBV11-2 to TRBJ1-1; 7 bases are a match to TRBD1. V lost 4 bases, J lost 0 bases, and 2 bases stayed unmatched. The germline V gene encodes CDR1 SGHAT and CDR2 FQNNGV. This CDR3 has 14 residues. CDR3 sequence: CASSWGTVNTEAFF. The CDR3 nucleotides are TGTGCCAGCAGCTGGGGGACAGTGAACACTGAAGCTTTCTTT. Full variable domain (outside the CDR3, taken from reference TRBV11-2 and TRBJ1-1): EAGVAQSPRYKIIEKRQSVAFWCNPISGHATLYWYQQILGQGPKLLIQFQNNGVVDDSQLPKDRFSAERLKGVDSTLKIQPAKLEDSAVYLCASSWGTVNTEAFFGQGTRLTVV.

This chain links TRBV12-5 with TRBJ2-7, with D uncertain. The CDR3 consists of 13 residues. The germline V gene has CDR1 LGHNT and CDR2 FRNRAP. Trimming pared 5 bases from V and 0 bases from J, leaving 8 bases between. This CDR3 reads CASGLRSSYEQYF. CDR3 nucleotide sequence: TGTGCTAGTGGTCTGAGGTCCTCCTACGAGCAGTACTTC.

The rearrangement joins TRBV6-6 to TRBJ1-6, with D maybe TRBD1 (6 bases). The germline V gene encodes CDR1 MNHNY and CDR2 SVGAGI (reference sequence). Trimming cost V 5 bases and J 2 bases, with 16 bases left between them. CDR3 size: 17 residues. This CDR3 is CASSPSGAGAYNSPLHF. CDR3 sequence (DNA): TGTGCCAGCAGTCCGTCCGGGGCAGGGGCCTATAATTCACCCCTCCACTTT.

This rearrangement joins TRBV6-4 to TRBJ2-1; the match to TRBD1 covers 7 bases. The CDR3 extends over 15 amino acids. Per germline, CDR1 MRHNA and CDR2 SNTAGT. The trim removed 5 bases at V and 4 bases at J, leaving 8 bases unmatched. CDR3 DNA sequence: TGTGCCAGCAGTCTCGGACAGGTGGGGTACAATGAGCAGTTCTTC. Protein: CASSLGQVGYNEQFF.

The CDR3 reads CAWALSSGGSSYNEQFF. The CDR3, as DNA: TGTGCCTGGGCGTTATCTAGCGGTGGGAGCTCCTACAATGAGCAGTTCTTC. The chain employs TRBV30 and TRBJ2-1, with 7 bases lining up with TRBD2. Germline loops: CDR1 GTSNPN, CDR2 SVGIG (reference sequence). CDR3 length equals 17 residues. V was pared by 5 bases and J by 0 bases, with 13 bases of the junction left unmatched.

The CDR3 bases are TGTGCCAGCAGTTCCCCAGGGACGGTATACAATGAGCAGTTCTTC. Its translation: CASSSPGTVYNEQFF. The chain employs TRBV7-9 and TRBJ2-1; D may correspond to TRBD1 or TRBD2 (5 bases each). Looked up from germline, CDR1 is SEHNR and CDR2 is FQNEAQ (reference sequence). This CDR3 spans 15 amino acids. The V and J ends lost 6 bases and 4 bases respectively, with 16 bases between them.